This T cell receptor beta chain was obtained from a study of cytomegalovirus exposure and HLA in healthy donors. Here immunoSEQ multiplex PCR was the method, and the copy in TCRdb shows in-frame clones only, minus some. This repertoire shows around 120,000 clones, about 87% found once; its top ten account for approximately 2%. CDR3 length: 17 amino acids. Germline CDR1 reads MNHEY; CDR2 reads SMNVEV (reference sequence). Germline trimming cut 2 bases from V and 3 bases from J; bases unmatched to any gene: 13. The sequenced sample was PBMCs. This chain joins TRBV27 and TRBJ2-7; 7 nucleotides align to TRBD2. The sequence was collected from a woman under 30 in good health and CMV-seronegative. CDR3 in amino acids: CASSLPRGAGKDYEQYF. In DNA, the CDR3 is TGTGCCAGCAGTTTACCTAGGGGAGCGGGAAAGGACTACGAGCAGTACTTC.